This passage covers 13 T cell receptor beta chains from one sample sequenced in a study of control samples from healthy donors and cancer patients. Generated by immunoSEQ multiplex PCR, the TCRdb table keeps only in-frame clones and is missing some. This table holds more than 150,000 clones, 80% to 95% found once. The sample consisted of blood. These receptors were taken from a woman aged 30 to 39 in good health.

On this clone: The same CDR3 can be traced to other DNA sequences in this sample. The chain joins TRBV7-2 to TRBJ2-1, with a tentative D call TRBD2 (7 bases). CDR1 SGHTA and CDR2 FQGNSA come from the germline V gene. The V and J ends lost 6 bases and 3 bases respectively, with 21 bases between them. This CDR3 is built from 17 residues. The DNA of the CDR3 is TGTGCCAGCAGGAAACGAGGGGGGGGAGGGAACTACAATGAGCAGTTCTTC. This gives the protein CASRKRGGGGNYNEQFF.

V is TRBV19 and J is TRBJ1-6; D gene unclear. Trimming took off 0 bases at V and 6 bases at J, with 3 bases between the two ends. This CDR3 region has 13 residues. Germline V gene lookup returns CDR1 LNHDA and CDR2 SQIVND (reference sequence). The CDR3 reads CASSIDANSPLHF. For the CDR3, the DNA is TGTGCCAGTAGTATAGATGCTAATTCACCCCTCCACTTT.

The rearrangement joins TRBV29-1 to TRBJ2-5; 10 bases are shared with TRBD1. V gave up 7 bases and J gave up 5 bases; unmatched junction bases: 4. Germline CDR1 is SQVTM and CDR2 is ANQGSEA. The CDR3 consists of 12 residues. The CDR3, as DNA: TGCAGCGGGGGACAGGGGCTGGAGACCCAGTACTTC. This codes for CSGGQGLETQYF.

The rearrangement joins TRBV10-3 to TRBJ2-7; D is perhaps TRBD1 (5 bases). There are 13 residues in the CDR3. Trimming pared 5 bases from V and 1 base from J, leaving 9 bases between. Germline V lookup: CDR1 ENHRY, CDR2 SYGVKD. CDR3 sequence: CAISFDRSYEQYF. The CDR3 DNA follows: TGTGCCATCAGTTTTGACAGATCCTACGAGCAGTACTTC.

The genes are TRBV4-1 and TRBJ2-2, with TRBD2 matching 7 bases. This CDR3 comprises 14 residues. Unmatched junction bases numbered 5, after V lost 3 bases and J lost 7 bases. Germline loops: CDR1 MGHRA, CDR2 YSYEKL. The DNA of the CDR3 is TGCGCCAGCAGCCAGCGGGAGTTAAACGGGGAGCTGTTTTTT. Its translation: CASSQRELNGELFF.

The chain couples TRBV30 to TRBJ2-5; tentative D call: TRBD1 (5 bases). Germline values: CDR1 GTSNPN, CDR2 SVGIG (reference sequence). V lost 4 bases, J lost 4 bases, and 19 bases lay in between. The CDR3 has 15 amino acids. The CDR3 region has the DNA TGTGCCTGGAAGGGGTTTCCGCAAACCACAGAGACCCAGTACTTC. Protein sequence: CAWKGFPQTTETQYF.

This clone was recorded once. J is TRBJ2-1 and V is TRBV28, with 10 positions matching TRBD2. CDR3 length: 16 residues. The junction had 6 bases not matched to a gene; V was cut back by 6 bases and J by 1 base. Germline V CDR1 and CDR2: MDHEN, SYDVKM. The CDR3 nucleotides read TGTGCCAGCAGCCACATTAGCGGGGGGTCCTACAATGAGCAGTTCTTC. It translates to CASSHISGGSYNEQFF.

This CDR3 is CASSLGDSYLYNEQFF. CDR3 coding DNA: TGTGCCAGCAGCTTGGGGGACAGCTACCTCTACAATGAGCAGTTCTTC. This sequence joins TRBV5-8 and TRBJ2-1, with 7 nucleotides matching TRBD1. V was clipped by 0 bases and J by 3 bases; unmatched bases: 6. Germline V lookup: CDR1 SGHTS, CDR2 YDEGEE. This CDR3 has 16 amino acids.

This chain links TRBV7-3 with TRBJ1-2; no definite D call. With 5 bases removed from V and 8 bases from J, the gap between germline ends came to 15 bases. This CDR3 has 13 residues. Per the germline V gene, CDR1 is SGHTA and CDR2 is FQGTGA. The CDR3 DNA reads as TGTGCCAGCAGCCCCGGGAGTACTGGGGGCTACACCTTC. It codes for CASSPGSTGGYTF.

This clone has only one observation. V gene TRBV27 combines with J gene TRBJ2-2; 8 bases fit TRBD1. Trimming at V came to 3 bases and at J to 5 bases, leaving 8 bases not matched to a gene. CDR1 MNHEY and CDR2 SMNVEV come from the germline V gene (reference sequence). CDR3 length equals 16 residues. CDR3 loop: CASSFSRTGFTGELFF. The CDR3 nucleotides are TGTGCCAGCAGTTTCAGTAGGACAGGGTTTACCGGGGAGCTGTTTTTT.

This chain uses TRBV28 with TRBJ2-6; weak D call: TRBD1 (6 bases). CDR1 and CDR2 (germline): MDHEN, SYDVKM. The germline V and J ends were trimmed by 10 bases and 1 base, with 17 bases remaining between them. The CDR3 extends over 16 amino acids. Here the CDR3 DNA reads TGTGCCATCGGGTGGGGACACCTATCTGGGGCCAACGTCCTGACTTTC. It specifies CAIGWGHLSGANVLTF. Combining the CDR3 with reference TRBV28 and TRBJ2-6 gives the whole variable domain DVKVTQSSRYLVKRTGEKVFLECVQDMDHENMFWYRQDPGLGLRLIYFSYDVKMKEKGDIPEGYSVSREKKERFSLILESASTNQTSMYLCAIGWGHLSGANVLTFGAGSRLTVL.

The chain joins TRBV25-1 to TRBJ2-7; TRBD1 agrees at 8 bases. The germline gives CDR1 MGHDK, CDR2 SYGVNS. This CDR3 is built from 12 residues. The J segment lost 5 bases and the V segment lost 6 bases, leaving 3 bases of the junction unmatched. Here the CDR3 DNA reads TGTGCCAGCAGCAAGACAGGGGACGAGCAGTACTTC. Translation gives CASSKTGDEQYF.

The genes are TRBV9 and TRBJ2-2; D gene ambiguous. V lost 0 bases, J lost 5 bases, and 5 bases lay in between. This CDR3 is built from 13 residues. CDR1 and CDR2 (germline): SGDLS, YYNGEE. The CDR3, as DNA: TGTGCCAGCAGCGTAGCTCAAACCGGGGAGCTGTTTTTT. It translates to CASSVAQTGELFF.